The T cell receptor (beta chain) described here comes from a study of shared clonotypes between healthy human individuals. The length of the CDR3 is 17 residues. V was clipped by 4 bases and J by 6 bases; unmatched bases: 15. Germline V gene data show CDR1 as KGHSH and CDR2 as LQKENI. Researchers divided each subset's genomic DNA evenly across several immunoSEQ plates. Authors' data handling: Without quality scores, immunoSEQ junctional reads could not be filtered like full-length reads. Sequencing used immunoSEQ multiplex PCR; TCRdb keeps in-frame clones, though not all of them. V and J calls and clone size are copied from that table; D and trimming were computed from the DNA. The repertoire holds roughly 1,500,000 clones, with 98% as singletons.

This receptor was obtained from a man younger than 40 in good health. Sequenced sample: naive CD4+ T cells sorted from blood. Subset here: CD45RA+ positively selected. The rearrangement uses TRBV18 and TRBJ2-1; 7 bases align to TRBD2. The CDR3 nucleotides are TGTGCCAGCTCACTCCAACCTAGCGGAGCTAACCGCAATGAGCAGTTCTTC. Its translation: CASSLQPSGANRNEQFF.